One and the same sample provided the 27 T cell receptor beta chains below, sequenced in a study of blood T cell repertoires in COVID-19 (dated by TCRdb to 2020 to 2022). The library was built by means of the immunoSEQ multiplex PCR assay. TCRdb took over this immuneACCESS table, retaining in-frame rearrangements with V and J assigned. Such tables are incomplete; in checked studies, under half of the missing clones stem from an unresolved V gene, and the remainder is unexplained. This sample comprises roughly 170,000 clones, about 86% of them detected only once. 3.5% to 4% of the sample lies in the top ten. The sequenced sample was PBMCs or T cells enriched from blood (not recorded which). These receptors all stem from a woman between 50 and 59 years old in a cohort exposed to, infected with or recovered from COVID-19 (not recorded which).

The chain combines TRBV7-2 with TRBJ2-2; 7 positions match TRBD1. Trimming at V came to 4 bases and at J to 2 bases, leaving 7 bases not matched to a gene. This CDR3 has 16 amino acids. Germline V CDR1 and CDR2: SGHTA, FQGNSA. Written as DNA, the CDR3 is TGTGCCAGCAGCTCAACCGGGACAGATAACACCGGGGAGCTGTTTTTT. This translates into CASSSTGTDNTGELFF.

The chain employs TRBV28 and TRBJ2-7; 7 positions agree with TRBD1. V trimming: 4 bases; J trimming: 6 bases; junction bases outside the gene matches: 12. CDR3 size: 15 residues. The germline V gene encodes CDR1 MDHEN and CDR2 SYDVKM. The CDR3 loop is CASSSIGQGVFEQYF. CDR3 nucleotide sequence: TGTGCCAGCAGTTCGATCGGCCAGGGGGTATTCGAGCAGTACTTC.

The chain recombines TRBV3-1 (or the pseudogene TRBV3-2) with TRBJ1-5; 11 bases are a match to TRBD1. Per the germline V gene, CDR1 is LGHDT and CDR2 is YNNKEL (reference sequence). The CDR3 totals 15 residues. With V trimmed by 4 bases and J by 5 bases, 4 bases remained unmatched. The CDR3 nucleotides read TGTGCCAGCAGCCGGACAGGGGGCGCTTATCAGCCCCAGCATTTT. As protein: CASSRTGGAYQPQHF.

The chain joins TRBV9 to TRBJ2-3; D call uncertain. The CDR3 totals 12 residues. The germline V gene has CDR1 SGDLS and CDR2 YYNGEE. V was shortened by 3 bases and J by 6 bases, with 8 bases between the two germline ends. In nucleotides, the CDR3 is TGTGCCAGCAGCGCGACCGGGGATACGCAGTATTTT. Translation: CASSATGDTQYF.

The rearrangement uses TRBV27 and TRBJ1-6, with 7 bases matching TRBD1. Germline V gene lookup returns CDR1 MNHEY and CDR2 SMNVEV (reference sequence). With V trimmed by 5 bases and J by 0 bases, 10 bases remained unmatched. This CDR3 comprises 18 residues. The CDR3 DNA is TGTGCCAGCAGTGCCACAGGGGCTTCGAGCTCCTATAATTCACCCCTCCACTTT. It yields the protein CASSATGASSSYNSPLHF.

This clone has a single count. V and J are TRBV27 and TRBJ2-3; the D gene is possibly TRBD2 (5 bases). The length of the CDR3 is 12 residues. Germline V CDR1 and CDR2: MNHEY, SMNVEV (reference sequence). Trimming removed 6 bases at V and 14 bases at J, with 18 bases between. CDR3 DNA sequence: TGTGCCAGCAGCACACCCCCGGGATACATGTATTTT. Protein product: CASSTPPGYMYF.

The V and J genes are TRBV3-1 (or the pseudogene TRBV3-2) and TRBJ2-3; 8 bases fit TRBD1. With 6 bases clipped from V and 5 bases from J, the junction kept 7 bases outside the gene matches. Germline CDR1 and CDR2: LGHDT and YNNKEL (reference sequence). This CDR3 has 14 residues. CDR3 loop: CASRRRGQKDTQYF. In DNA form, the CDR3 reads TGTGCCAGCAGGCGCAGGGGGCAGAAAGATACGCAGTATTTT.

V gene TRBV3-1 (or the pseudogene TRBV3-2) combines with J gene TRBJ2-2, with 11 nucleotides matching TRBD2. The CDR3 contains 19 residues. Per the germline V gene, CDR1 is LGHDT and CDR2 is YNNKEL (reference sequence). With V trimmed by 3 bases and J by 4 bases, 13 bases remained unmatched. CDR3 DNA sequence: TGTGCCAGCAGCCAGGTACCTAGCGGGGGGACCCCGTTCACCGGGGAGCTGTTTTTT. Amino acids: CASSQVPSGGTPFTGELFF.

The chain employs TRBV3-1 (or the pseudogene TRBV3-2) and TRBJ2-5, with 8 nucleotides matching TRBD1. In germline, CDR1 is LGHDT, CDR2 YNNKEL (reference sequence). The J segment lost 4 bases and the V segment lost 0 bases, leaving 7 bases of the junction unmatched. The CDR3 has 16 amino acids. The CDR3 DNA reads TGTGCCAGCAGCCAAGATCCGGGGACAGGTGGAGAGACCCAGTACTTC. This codes for CASSQDPGTGGETQYF.

The chain joins TRBV28 to TRBJ1-3; D possibly corresponds to TRBD1 (6 bases). CDR1 is MDHEN, CDR2 SYDVKM, per germline. The CDR3 is 15 residues long. The ends were cut back, 9 bases at V and 4 bases at J, with 19 bases in the middle. The CDR3 region is CASKSGGGQGNTIYF. CDR3 DNA sequence: TGTGCCAGTAAATCCGGGGGGGGCCAAGGAAACACCATATATTTT.

The chain couples TRBV9 to TRBJ1-2; D gene uncertain. V lost 2 bases, J lost 4 bases, and 9 bases lay in between. The length of the CDR3 is 13 residues. CDR1 and CDR2 from the germline V gene are SGDLS and YYNGEE. In DNA form, the CDR3 reads TGTGCCAGCAGCGTCGCAGGCGTCTATGGCTACACCTTC. Its translation: CASSVAGVYGYTF.

This clone was seen just once. The chain combines TRBV2 with TRBJ1-5; D perhaps matches TRBD1 (5 bases). From germline, CDR1 is SNHLY and CDR2 FYNNEI. With 3 bases removed from V and 4 bases from J, the gap between germline ends came to 13 bases. The CDR3 has 15 residues. The CDR3 sequence: CASSEGRRANQPQHF. CDR3 coding DNA: TGTGCCAGCAGTGAGGGCCGCAGGGCGAATCAGCCCCAGCATTTT.

Details on this clone: At the DNA level, this CDR3 is encoded by other sequences in the same sample as well. The chain is built from TRBV2 and TRBJ2-3; D unresolved. Germline loops: CDR1 SNHLY, CDR2 FYNNEI. Deletions cut 2 bases from V and 5 bases from J, with 2 bases between. This CDR3 is 11 amino acids long. CDR3 in DNA: TGTGCCAGCAGTGAACGAGATACGCAGTATTTT. Protein sequence: CASSERDTQYF.

This rearrangement joins TRBV3-1 (or the pseudogene TRBV3-2) to TRBJ1-5, with D perhaps matching TRBD1 (5 bases). V was trimmed by 1 base and J by 6 bases, leaving 13 bases between them. The CDR3 is 15 amino acids. Germline CDR1 reads LGHDT; CDR2 reads YNNKEL (reference sequence). CDR3 coding DNA: TGTGCCAGCAGCCAAGGTAGGGGCGTTGGTCAGCCCCAGCATTTT. It is translated as CASSQGRGVGQPQHF.

J is TRBJ1-2 and V is TRBV3-1 (or the pseudogene TRBV3-2); 11 positions agree with TRBD1. Germline V lookup: CDR1 LGHDT, CDR2 YNNKEL (reference sequence). The CDR3 is made up of 17 amino acids. V gave up 2 bases and J gave up 8 bases; unmatched junction bases: 13. The chain's CDR3 is CASSQPHGTGGFGGYTF. The DNA for the CDR3 is TGTGCCAGCAGCCAACCTCACGGGACAGGGGGATTCGGGGGCTACACCTTC.

CDR3 loop: CASLRPGGYSTEAFF. The CDR3 coding sequence is TGTGCCAGCTTGCGTCCCGGGGGGTATTCGACTGAAGCTTTCTTT. This rearrangement joins TRBV19 to TRBJ1-1, with D tentatively TRBD1 (5 bases). Between the trimmed V and J ends, which lost 9 bases and 5 bases, there was a span of 22 bases. Germline V gene data show CDR1 as LNHDA and CDR2 as SQIVND (reference sequence). This CDR3 is built from 15 residues.

The sample holds a few counts of this clone. Here the CDR3 reads CASRFGGRTGELFF. CDR3 in DNA: TGTGCAAGTCGCTTCGGGGGTAGAACCGGGGAGCTGTTTTTT. The chain uses TRBV12-2 and TRBJ2-2; the table's D gene call, TRBD2, was not cross checked with the DNA. TRBV12-2 is reported as a pseudogene. The CDR3 consists of 14 residues.

The CDR3 reads CASSRLNGMNTEAFF. The CDR3 DNA reads as TGTGCCAGCAGCCGCCTGAACGGTATGAACACTGAAGCTTTCTTT. The rearrangement uses TRBV16 and TRBJ1-1; no clear D. The CDR3 is made up of 15 amino acids. Germline V gene sequence: CDR1 KGHSY, CDR2 FQNENV. Trimming took 4 bases from V and 0 from J, leaving 12 bases between them.

The chain couples TRBV18 to TRBJ2-7; TRBD2 matches at 8 bases. This CDR3 spans 14 amino acids. CDR1 is KGHSH and CDR2 is LQKENI in the germline V gene. The junction had 4 bases not matched to a gene; V was cut back by 3 bases and J by 3 bases. The CDR3 DNA follows: TGTGCCAGCTCACCTTTGGGACTAGGCTACGAGCAGTACTTC. Its protein is CASSPLGLGYEQYF.

V usage is TRBV3-1 (or the pseudogene TRBV3-2) and J usage is TRBJ2-3; 14 bases line up with TRBD2. Germline values: CDR1 LGHDT, CDR2 YNNKEL (reference sequence). Trimming removed 4 bases from V and 6 bases from J; junction bases left unmatched: 12. This CDR3 contains 18 residues. CDR3: CASSLSPPGLAGEDTQYF. DNA of the CDR3: TGTGCCAGCAGCCTTTCCCCCCCGGGACTAGCGGGAGAGGATACGCAGTATTTT.

V and J are TRBV30 and TRBJ1-6; weak D call: TRBD1 (6 bases). The CDR3 spans 14 residues. Trimming cost V 1 base and J 7 bases, with 11 bases left between them. Germline V gene data show CDR1 as GTSNPN and CDR2 as SVGIG (reference sequence). In DNA form, the CDR3 reads TGTGCCTGGAGTGCGGGACACCGGAATTCACCCCTCCACTTT. It codes for CAWSAGHRNSPLHF.

This sequence joins TRBV30 and TRBJ2-1; D perhaps matches TRBD2 (5 bases). Germline values: CDR1 GTSNPN, CDR2 SVGIG (reference sequence). The CDR3 runs 11 residues. V dropped 8 bases and J dropped 8 bases, with 13 bases sitting between them. The CDR3, as DNA: TGTGCCAGCACTAGGTTTTATGAGCAGTTCTTC. It is translated as CASTRFYEQFF.

The chain employs TRBV18 and TRBJ1-1; TRBD1 matches at 8 bases. Per the germline V gene, CDR1 is KGHSH and CDR2 is LQKENI. The trim removed 5 bases at V and 11 bases at J, leaving 4 bases unmatched. The CDR3 totals 11 residues. CDR3 sequence: CASSETGVAFF. The CDR3 nucleotides are TGTGCCAGCTCAGAGACAGGGGTCGCTTTCTTT.

This chain links TRBV7-9 with TRBJ1-2, with D possibly being TRBD1 (5 bases). V dropped 2 bases and J dropped 2 bases, with 12 bases sitting between them. The CDR3 totals 15 residues. CDR1 and CDR2 from the germline V gene are SEHNR and FQNEAQ (reference sequence). CDR3 residues: CASSLLGAGNYGYTF. The CDR3 nucleotides are TGTGCCAGCAGCTTACTAGGGGCGGGGAACTATGGCTACACCTTC.

The V gene is TRBV19, the J gene TRBJ2-5; tentatively, D is TRBD2 (6 bases). The germline V and J ends were trimmed by 4 bases and 5 bases, with 20 bases remaining between them. CDR1 and CDR2 (germline): LNHDA, SQIVND (reference sequence). The CDR3 extends over 16 amino acids. The CDR3 region has the DNA TGTGCCAGTAGTACACTCCCGGGACTCCCCGTGGAGACCCAGTACTTC. As protein: CASSTLPGLPVETQYF. Full variable domain (outside the CDR3, taken from reference TRBV19 and TRBJ2-5): DGGITQSPKYLFRKEGQNVTLSCEQNLNHDAMYWYRQDPGQGLRLIYYSQIVNDFQKGDIAEGYSVSREKKESFPLTVTSAQKNPTAFYLCASSTLPGLPVETQYFGPGTRLLVL.

J is TRBJ1-1 and V is TRBV29-1, with D possibly TRBD1 on 6 matching bases. This CDR3 has 12 amino acids. Trimming stripped 5 bases from V and 5 bases from J, with 12 bases between. CDR1 and CDR2 from the germline V gene are SQVTM and ANQGSEA. The CDR3 sequence is CSVKQGTTEAFF. For the CDR3, the DNA is TGCAGCGTTAAGCAGGGGACGACTGAAGCTTTCTTT.

CDR3 residues: CASSTWTGENYGYTF. CDR3 bases: TGTGCCAGCAGTACCTGGACAGGAGAGAACTATGGCTACACCTTC. V usage is TRBV27 and J usage is TRBJ1-2; TRBD1 agrees at 7 bases. After removal of 5 bases from V and 2 bases from J, the junction contained 8 bases not matched to a gene. This CDR3 has 15 amino acids. The germline V gene encodes CDR1 MNHEY and CDR2 SMNVEV (reference sequence).